This paragraph covers one T cell receptor beta chain sequence. What it recognizes is unknown. Being one base from a much bigger clone, this may be a read error. Given the absence of the conserved phenylalanine or tryptophan at the CDR3 end, a read error is likely. Molecular barcoded adaptors covering alpha/delta and beta/gamma chains were used on 400 ng RNA. TCRdb processed the reads anew with MiXCR; each CDR3 protein has one entry. The data contain 50,000 or so distinct CDR3 sequences, more than 9% of them singletons. This sample is drawn from a study of read filtering for tumor transcriptome and immune sequencing. Across the study: Among patients, some 17 were male and some 15 female, aged about 47 to 85 (mean around 66). IR-seq gave about 3.5 to 11 million TCR reads per sample; RNA-seq gave about 80 to 1,300.

The CDR3 runs to 13 residues. CDR1 and CDR2 (germline): SGHTA, FQGNSA. V lost 5 bases and J 5 bases, leaving 12 bases between the germline ends. General observations from the study: Single-read clonotypes: roughly 86% of IR-seq clonotypes (about 3.5% of reads), about 75% of RNA-seq clonotypes (44.6% of reads).

The rearrangement uses TRBV7-2 and TRBJ1-2; D may be TRBD1 (5 bases). Sequencing input: a population of CD138-negative cells sorted from bone marrow. The sequence derives from a donor at least 40 years old with multiple myeloma. In DNA, the CDR3 is TGTGCCAGCAGCCCGAGACAGAGATATGGCTACACCTCC. Protein: CASSPRQRYGYTS.